A selection of T cell receptor beta chains follows, all from one sample in a study of regulatory T cells in long-lasting Graves disease. TCRdb passed the multiplex PCR reads through MiXCR, listing each CDR3 protein once. This sample has roughly 420,000 distinct CDR3 sequences; around 17% occur once, and the top ten carry roughly 10%. A further study also used this sample, focusing on T cells in Graves' hyperthyroidism and ophthalmopathy.

The source material was peripheral blood mononuclear cells (PBMCs), sampled at new diagnosis, from a patient treated with antithyroid drugs. These receptor sequences come from a woman in her twenties or thirties with Graves disease. CDR3s include the opening cysteine and the closing phenylalanine or tryptophan. D genes are given only for firm matches.

CDR3 protein: CASSALGRQETQYF
V gene: TRBV5-6
D gene: -
J gene: TRBJ2-5

CDR3 protein: CASRSDSYEQYF
V gene: TRBV28
D gene: -
J gene: TRBJ2-7

CDR3 protein: CASSPRGGTTDTQYF
V gene: TRBV13
D gene: -
J gene: TRBJ2-3

CDR3 protein: CSATHPGGRSYNEQFF
V gene: TRBV20-1
D gene: TRBD2
J gene: TRBJ2-1

CDR3 protein: CASNEALSNQPQHF
V gene: TRBV2
D gene: -
J gene: TRBJ1-5

CDR3 protein: CARYETRLVFF
V gene: TRBV28
D gene: -
J gene: TRBJ2-1

CDR3 protein: CAIAMRGSTDTQYF
V gene: TRBV10-3
D gene: TRBD2
J gene: TRBJ2-3

CDR3 protein: CSVARDSWSEKLFF
V gene: TRBV29-1
D gene: TRBD1
J gene: TRBJ1-4

CDR3 protein: CASSGGLAGGYNEQFF
V gene: TRBV5-1
D gene: TRBD2
J gene: TRBJ2-1

CDR3 protein: CASSQWTGNPSYEQYF
V gene: TRBV28
D gene: TRBD1
J gene: TRBJ2-7

CDR3 protein: CASSLESMSRDRLSGHEQFF
V gene: TRBV7-9
D gene: -
J gene: TRBJ2-1

CDR3 protein: CASSPGTGGVTPLHF
V gene: TRBV18
D gene: TRBD1
J gene: TRBJ1-6

CDR3 protein: CASSVSGLAGETQYF
V gene: TRBV5-4
D gene: TRBD2
J gene: TRBJ2-5

CDR3 protein: CSATTAGEPDTQYF
V gene: TRBV20-1
D gene: TRBD2
J gene: TRBJ2-3

CDR3 protein: CASSPPGGRVNTEAFF
V gene: TRBV18
D gene: -
J gene: TRBJ1-1

CDR3 protein: CASSVKGTSGYNEQFF
V gene: TRBV9
D gene: TRBD2
J gene: TRBJ2-1

CDR3 protein: CASTDLGAHEQFF
V gene: TRBV3-1
D gene: -
J gene: TRBJ2-1

CDR3 protein: CASLPGGSRQETQYF
V gene: TRBV2
D gene: TRBD1
J gene: TRBJ2-5

CDR3 protein: CASKEGRSYGYTF
V gene: TRBV2
D gene: -
J gene: TRBJ1-2

CDR3 protein: CAISEVGQGAYNEQFF
V gene: TRBV10-3
D gene: TRBD1
J gene: TRBJ2-1

CDR3 protein: CASSLPYTGELFF
V gene: TRBV12-3/TRBV12-4
D gene: -
J gene: TRBJ2-2

CDR3 protein: CASRPRDRGPNTQYF
V gene: TRBV27
D gene: TRBD1
J gene: TRBJ2-3

CDR3 protein: CASSYRSSGNNEQFF
V gene: TRBV6-2/TRBV6-3
D gene: TRBD2
J gene: TRBJ2-1

CDR3 protein: CATSGTGNEKLFF
V gene: TRBV12-3/TRBV12-4
D gene: TRBD1
J gene: TRBJ1-4

CDR3 protein: CASSQVLGGRGSDTQYF
V gene: TRBV3-1
D gene: TRBD2
J gene: TRBJ2-3

CDR3 protein: CASWTGSRPTYNEQFF
V gene: TRBV27
D gene: TRBD1
J gene: TRBJ2-1

CDR3 protein: CASSLAATGELFF
V gene: TRBV7-3
D gene: -
J gene: TRBJ2-2

CDR3 protein: CATSRQSGVEKLFF
V gene: TRBV15
D gene: -
J gene: TRBJ1-4

CDR3 protein: CASSPLAGGAKNIQYF
V gene: TRBV12-3/TRBV12-4
D gene: TRBD2
J gene: TRBJ2-4